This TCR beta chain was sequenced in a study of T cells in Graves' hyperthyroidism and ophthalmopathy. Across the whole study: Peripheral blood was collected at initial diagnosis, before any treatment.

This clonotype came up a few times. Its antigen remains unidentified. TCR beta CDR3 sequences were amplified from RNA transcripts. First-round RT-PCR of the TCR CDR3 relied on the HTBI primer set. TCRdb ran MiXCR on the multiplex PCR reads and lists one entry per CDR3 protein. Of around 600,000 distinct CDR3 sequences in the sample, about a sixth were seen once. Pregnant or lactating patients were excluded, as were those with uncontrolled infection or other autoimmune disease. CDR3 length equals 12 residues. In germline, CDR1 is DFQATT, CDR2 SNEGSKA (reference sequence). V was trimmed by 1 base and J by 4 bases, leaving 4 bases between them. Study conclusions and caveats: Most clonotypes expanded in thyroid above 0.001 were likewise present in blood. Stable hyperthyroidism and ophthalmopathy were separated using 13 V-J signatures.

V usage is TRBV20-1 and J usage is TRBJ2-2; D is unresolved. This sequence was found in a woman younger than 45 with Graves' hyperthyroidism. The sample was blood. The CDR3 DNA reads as TGCAGTGCTAGAGTGGGCACCGGGGAGCTGTTTTTT. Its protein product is CSARVGTGELFF.